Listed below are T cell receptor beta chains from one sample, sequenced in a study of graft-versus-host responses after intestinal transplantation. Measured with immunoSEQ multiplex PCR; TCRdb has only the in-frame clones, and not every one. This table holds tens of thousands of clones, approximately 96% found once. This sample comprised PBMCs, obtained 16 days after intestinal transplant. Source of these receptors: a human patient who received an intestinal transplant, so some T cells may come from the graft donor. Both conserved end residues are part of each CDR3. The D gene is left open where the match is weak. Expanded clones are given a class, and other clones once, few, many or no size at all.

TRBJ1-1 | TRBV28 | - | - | CASSLYAQANTEAFF | TGTGCCAGCAGTTTATACGCCCAGGCGAACACTGAAGCTTTCTTT
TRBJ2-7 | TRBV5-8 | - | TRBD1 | CASSSPDRVSSYEQYF | TGTGCCAGCAGCTCACCGGACAGGGTGAGCTCCTACGAGCAGTACTTC
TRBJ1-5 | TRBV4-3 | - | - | CASSQGTWGVNQPQHF | TGCGCCAGCAGCCAAGGTACTTGGGGGGTTAATCAGCCCCAGCATTTT
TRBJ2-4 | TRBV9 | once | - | CASSVGTETLNIQYF | TGTGCCAGCAGCGTTGGAACAGAGACCTTGAACATTCAGTACTTC
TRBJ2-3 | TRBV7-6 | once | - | CASSLSEIDTDTQYF | TGTGCCAGCAGCCTAAGCGAGATCGACACAGATACGCAGTATTTT
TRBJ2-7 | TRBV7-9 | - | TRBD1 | CASSPIMAGGVRAEQYF | TGTGCCAGCAGCCCTATTATGGCAGGGGGCGTGAGGGCCGAGCAGTACTTC
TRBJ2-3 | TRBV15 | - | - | CATSSSGTRRYF | TGTGCCACCAGCAGTTCCGGGACAAGACGTTATTTT
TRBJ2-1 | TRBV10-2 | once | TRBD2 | CASSKLAGGPYYNEQFF | TGCGCCAGCAGCAAACTAGCGGGAGGGCCTTACTACAATGAGCAGTTCTTC
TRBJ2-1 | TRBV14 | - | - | CASSQVRYNEQFF | TGTGCCAGCAGCCAAGTGCGGTACAATGAGCAGTTCTTC
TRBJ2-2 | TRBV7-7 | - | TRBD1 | CASSLNPGQGNTGELFF | TGTGCTAGCAGCTTAAATCCCGGACAGGGAAACACCGGGGAGCTGTTTTTT
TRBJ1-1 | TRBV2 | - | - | CASNVNTEAFF | TGTGCCAGTAACGTGAACACTGAAGCTTTCTTT
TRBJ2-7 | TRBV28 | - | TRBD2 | CASRRRLAGRARSYEQYF | TGTGCCAGCAGACGGCGACTAGCGGGGAGGGCGCGTTCCTACGAGCAGTACTTC
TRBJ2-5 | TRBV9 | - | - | CASSASGGGGETQYF | TGTGCCAGCAGCGCTTCCGGCGGGGGCGGAGAGACCCAGTACTTC
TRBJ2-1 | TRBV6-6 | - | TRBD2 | CASTLLAGDLEQFF | TGTGCCAGCACCTTACTAGCGGGAGATCTTGAGCAGTTCTTC
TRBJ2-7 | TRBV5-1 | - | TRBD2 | CASSLAKTSGAYEQYF | TGCGCCAGCAGCTTGGCCAAGACTAGCGGAGCCTACGAGCAGTACTTC
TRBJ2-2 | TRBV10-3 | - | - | CAISPTVIAGNTGELFF | TGTGCCATCAGCCCGACTGTAATAGCCGGAAACACCGGGGAGCTGTTTTTT
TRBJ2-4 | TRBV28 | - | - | CATKGAKNIQYF | TGTGCCACCAAGGGGGCCAAAAACATTCAGTACTTC
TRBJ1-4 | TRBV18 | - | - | CASSPNSYPRGLTTNEKLFF | TGTGCCAGCTCACCAAACTCCTACCCGCGGGGGCTTACAACTAATGAAAAACTGTTTTTT
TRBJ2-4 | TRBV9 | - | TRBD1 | CASSVGQGAENIQYF | TGTGCCAGCAGCGTAGGACAGGGGGCGGAAAACATTCAGTACTTC
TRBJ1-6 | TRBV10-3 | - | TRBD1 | CAISESGTGSDSPLHF | TGTGCCATCAGTGAGTCGGGGACAGGGTCGGATTCACCCCTCCACTTT
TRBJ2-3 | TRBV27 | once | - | CASSSPRDTQYF | TGTGCCAGCAGTTCCCCGAGAGATACGCAGTATTTT
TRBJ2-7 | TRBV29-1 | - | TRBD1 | CSVRDRGRDYEQYF | TGCAGCGTCCGGGACAGGGGCCGCGACTACGAGCAGTACTTC
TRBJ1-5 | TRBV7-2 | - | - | CASSLWTESRQPQHF | TGTGCCAGCAGCTTATGGACCGAATCCAGGCAGCCCCAGCATTTT
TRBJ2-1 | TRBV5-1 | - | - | CASAYPANEQFF | TGCGCCAGTGCCTACCCGGCCAATGAGCAGTTCTTC
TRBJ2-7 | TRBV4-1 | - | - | CASISGRFRVVYEQYF | TGCGCCAGCATCTCTGGACGGTTCAGGGTTGTTTACGAGCAGTACTTC
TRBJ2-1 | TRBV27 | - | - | CASSLGESQGNEQFF | TGTGCCAGCAGTTTGGGGGAGTCCCAGGGCAATGAGCAGTTCTTC
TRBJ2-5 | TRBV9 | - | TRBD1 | CASSDPGTGLETQYF | TGTGCCAGCAGCGATCCCGGGACAGGGTTGGAGACCCAGTACTTC
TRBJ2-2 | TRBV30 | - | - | CAWSTIPGPRGTGELFF | TGTGCCTGGAGTACTATACCGGGACCCCGTGGCACCGGGGAGCTGTTTTTT
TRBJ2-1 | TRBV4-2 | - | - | CASNLDSHSEQFF | TGTGCCAGCAACTTGGACAGCCACAGTGAGCAGTTCTTC
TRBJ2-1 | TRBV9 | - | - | CASSVGGQTNSYNEQFF | TGTGCCAGCAGCGTAGGTGGGCAGACCAACTCCTACAATGAGCAGTTCTTC
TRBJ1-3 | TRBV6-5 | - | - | CASSYDSSGNTIYF | TGTGCCAGCAGTTACGACAGCTCTGGAAACACCATATATTTT
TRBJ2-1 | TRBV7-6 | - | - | CASSPGTTGGYNEQFF | TGTGCCAGCAGCCCCGGGACGACCGGAGGTTACAATGAGCAGTTCTTC
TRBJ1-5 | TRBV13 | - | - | CASSLRDSNQPQHF | TGTGCCAGCAGCTTAAGGGATAGCAATCAGCCCCAGCATTTT
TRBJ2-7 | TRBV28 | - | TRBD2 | CASSLSTSGRYEQYF | TGTGCCAGCAGTTTGAGCACTAGCGGGAGATACGAGCAGTACTTC
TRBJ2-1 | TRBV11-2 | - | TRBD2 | CASSLELAGGHEQFF | TGTGCCAGCAGCTTAGAACTAGCGGGAGGGCATGAGCAGTTCTTC
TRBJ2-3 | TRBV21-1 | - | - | CASRLTGSSTDTQYF | TGTGCCAGCAGGTTAACAGGGTCTAGCACAGATACGCAGTATTTT
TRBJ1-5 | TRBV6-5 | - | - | CASRRTGNQPQHF | TGTGCCAGCAGGAGGACAGGCAATCAGCCCCAGCATTTT
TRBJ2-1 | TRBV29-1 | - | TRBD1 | CSVGGQGSYNEQFF | TGCAGCGTTGGAGGACAGGGGAGTTACAATGAGCAGTTCTTC
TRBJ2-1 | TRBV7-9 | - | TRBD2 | CASSLSGGPSNEQFF | TGTGCCAGCAGCTTGTCGGGAGGCCCCTCCAATGAGCAGTTCTTC
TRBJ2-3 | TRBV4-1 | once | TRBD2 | CASEQGLAREDTQYF | TGCGCCAGCGAACAGGGACTAGCAAGGGAAGATACGCAGTATTTT
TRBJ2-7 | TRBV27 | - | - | CASSPPPWSGRVYEQYF | TGTGCCAGCAGTCCGCCCCCTTGGAGCGGTAGAGTCTACGAGCAGTACTTC
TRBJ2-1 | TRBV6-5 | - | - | CASRSDYNEQFF | TGTGCCAGCAGGTCTGACTACAATGAGCAGTTCTTC
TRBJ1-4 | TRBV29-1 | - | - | CSVEDQSGGLFF | TGCAGCGTTGAAGATCAATCGGGAGGACTGTTTTTT
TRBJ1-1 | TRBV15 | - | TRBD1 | CATTVGTGRPEAFF | TGTGCCACCACTGTGGGGACAGGTCGACCTGAAGCTTTCTTT
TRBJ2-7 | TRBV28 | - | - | CASSLQGAYEQYF | TGTGCCAGCAGTTTACAGGGAGCCTACGAGCAGTACTTC
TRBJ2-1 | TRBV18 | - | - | CASSPQSNNEQFF | TGTGCCAGCTCACCACAATCTAATAATGAGCAGTTCTTC
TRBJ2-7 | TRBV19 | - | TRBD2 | CASSLGGVSRTTYEQYF | TGTGCCAGTAGCTTGGGGGGGGTCTCCCGAACCACCTACGAGCAGTACTTC
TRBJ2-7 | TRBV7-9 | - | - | CASSASYEQYF | TGTGCCAGCAGCGCTTCCTACGAGCAGTACTTC
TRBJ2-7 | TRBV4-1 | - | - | CASSQEVTVYEQYF | TGCGCCAGCAGCCAAGAAGTGACAGTCTACGAGCAGTACTTC
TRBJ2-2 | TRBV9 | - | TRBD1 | CASSVKQGAENTGELFF | TGTGCCAGCAGCGTTAAACAGGGGGCCGAGAACACCGGGGAGCTGTTTTTT
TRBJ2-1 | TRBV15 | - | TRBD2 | CATSPTSGDYNEQFF | TGTGCCACCTCCCCGACTAGCGGAGACTACAATGAGCAGTTCTTC
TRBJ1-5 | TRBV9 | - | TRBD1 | CASSEGGTGNQPQHF | TGTGCCAGCAGCGAGGGGGGGACAGGCAATCAGCCCCAGCATTTT
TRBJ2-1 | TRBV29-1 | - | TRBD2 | CSVEDLAGDNEQFF | TGCAGCGTTGAAGATCTAGCGGGAGACAATGAGCAGTTCTTC
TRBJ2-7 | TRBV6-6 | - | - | CASSYLDISYEQYF | TGTGCCAGCAGTTACCTCGACATCTCCTACGAGCAGTACTTC
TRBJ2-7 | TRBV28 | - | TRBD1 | CASRRGTGPSYEQYF | TGTGCCAGCAGACGTGGGACAGGGCCCTCCTACGAGCAGTACTTC
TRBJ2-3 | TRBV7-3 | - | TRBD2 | CASSPTGGGTDTQYF | TGTGCCAGCAGCCCTACGGGGGGAGGAACAGATACGCAGTATTTT
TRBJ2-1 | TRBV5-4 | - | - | CASSFGAGSAPRINEQFF | TGTGCCAGCAGCTTCGGGGCGGGATCGGCACCGCGGATCAATGAGCAGTTCTTC
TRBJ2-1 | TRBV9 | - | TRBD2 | CASSGRSGTSGPNEQFF | TGTGCCAGCAGCGGACGATCCGGGACTAGCGGTCCCAATGAGCAGTTCTTC
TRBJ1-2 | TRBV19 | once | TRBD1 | CASSTTGDTGYTF | TGTGCCAGTAGTACGACAGGGGATACTGGCTACACCTTC
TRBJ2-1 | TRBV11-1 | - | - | CASSSRSDSAYNEQFF | TGTGCCAGCAGCTCCAGGAGTGACTCAGCCTACAATGAGCAGTTCTTC